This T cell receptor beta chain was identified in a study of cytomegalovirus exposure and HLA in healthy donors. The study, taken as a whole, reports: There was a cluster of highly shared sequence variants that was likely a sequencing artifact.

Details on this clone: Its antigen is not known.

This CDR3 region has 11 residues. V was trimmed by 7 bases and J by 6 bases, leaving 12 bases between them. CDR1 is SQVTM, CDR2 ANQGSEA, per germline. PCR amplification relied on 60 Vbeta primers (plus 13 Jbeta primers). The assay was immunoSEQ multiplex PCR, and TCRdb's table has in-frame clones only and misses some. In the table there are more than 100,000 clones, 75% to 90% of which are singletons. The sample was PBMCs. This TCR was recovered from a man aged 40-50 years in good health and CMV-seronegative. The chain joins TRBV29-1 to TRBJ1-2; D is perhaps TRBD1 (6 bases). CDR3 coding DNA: TGCAGCGCCGGGGGGGCCGATGGCTACACCTTC. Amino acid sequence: CSAGGADGYTF.